This T cell receptor beta chain is drawn from a study of response to subunit inactivated influenza vaccine (dated by TCRdb to 2017 to 2018). Study-wide context: Deep quantitative profiling of the T cell receptor repertoire was used in the study to follow responses to a trivalent subunit inactivated influenza vaccine. Study-level results and caveats: It was suggested by the authors that each seasonal influenza vaccination may recruit only a limited number of new T cells.

In this sample, this clonotype turned up many times. Its antigen is unknown. Base qualities are not at hand, and no much larger clone is one base apart. Library method: RT-PCR. TCRdb lists the instrument as Illumina HiSeq 2500. TCRdb handled the public reads itself, with Q25 trimming in fastp and clone calling in MiXCR, and kept productive beta chains. One record per CDR3 amino acid sequence lists the most common genes and DNA. The sample yields under 200,000 distinct CDR3 sequences; about 12% were counted once. Clones ranked in the top ten supply about 29% of the sample. From cysteine to phenylalanine, the CDR3 is 14 amino acids long. CDR3 DNA only is kept here, 42 bases in frame from base 1. In the germline V gene (reference sequence), CDR1 corresponds to DFQATT and CDR2 to SNEGSKA. Trimming takes 5 bases off V and 2 bases off J; junction bases not matched to a gene: 6. The sample also formed part of further work on T cells expressing NK-cell markers. From the second report: TCR beta cDNA libraries were prepared using 5'RACE template switching, which introduced a universal primer site and unique molecular identifiers. Three sorted T-cell subsets (CD3+CD56+NKG2C+, CD3+CD56+NKG2C- and CD3+CD56-NKG2C+) from eight donors had their TCR beta-chain repertoires profiled. Seven of the eight sequenced donors were HCMV-seropositive and one was HCMV-seronegative. In several experiments an anti-gammadeltaTCR antibody was added to restrict sorting to alphabetaTCR-expressing T cells. In roughly six donors, the dominant CD3+CD56+NKG2C+ clonotypes ranked among the top 10 CD8+ clonotypes, making up 1.0-7.0% of CD8+ T cells. Those dominant clonotypes were again the most abundant among CD3+CD56-NKG2C+ cells in a few donors, at 28.3-60.1%. Whether the expanded NKG2C-expressing T cell clones were specific for HCMV antigens was left unclear. All eight donors whose samples were sequenced were randomly selected healthy volunteers, three of them men and five women. A commercial ELISA kit detecting HCMV-specific IgG in serum was used to determine HCMV serostatus. Ficoll density gradient centrifugation was used to isolate peripheral blood mononuclear cells from blood. Magnetic immunoseparation with Miltenyi isolation kits was used to isolate CD4+ and CD8+ T cells from PBMC. Priming for cDNA synthesis came from the TCR beta constant segment, and two successive PCR amplification steps followed. Libraries were sequenced as 2 x 150 bp reads on Illumina HiSeq 2000/2500, MiSeq or NextSeq. MIGEC handled demultiplexing of the reads and grouping by UMI, while MiTCR was used to assemble and quantify clonotypes. Only TCR cDNA sequences supported by at least two reads were kept to exclude erroneous sequences. Downstream repertoire analysis used the tcR package, and clonotypes were matched across fractions by CDR3 nucleotide sequence plus V segment. VDJmatch was used to annotate antigen specificity against VDJdb, with one amino acid substitution in CDR3 permitted.

The V and J segments used are TRBV20-1 and TRBJ2-3; 8 middle bases align to TRBD2. The specimen comprised CD8+ T cells sorted from PBMCs, sampled about 12 days after vaccination. This clonotype was sampled from a man in his forties or fifties who received an inactivated influenza vaccine. Donor details come from another sample of the same person, matched by shared clones. The sequenced DNA: TGCAGTGCTCCGGCGGGAGGTCACACAGATACGCAGTATTTT. Translated, this gives CSAPAGGHTDTQYF.